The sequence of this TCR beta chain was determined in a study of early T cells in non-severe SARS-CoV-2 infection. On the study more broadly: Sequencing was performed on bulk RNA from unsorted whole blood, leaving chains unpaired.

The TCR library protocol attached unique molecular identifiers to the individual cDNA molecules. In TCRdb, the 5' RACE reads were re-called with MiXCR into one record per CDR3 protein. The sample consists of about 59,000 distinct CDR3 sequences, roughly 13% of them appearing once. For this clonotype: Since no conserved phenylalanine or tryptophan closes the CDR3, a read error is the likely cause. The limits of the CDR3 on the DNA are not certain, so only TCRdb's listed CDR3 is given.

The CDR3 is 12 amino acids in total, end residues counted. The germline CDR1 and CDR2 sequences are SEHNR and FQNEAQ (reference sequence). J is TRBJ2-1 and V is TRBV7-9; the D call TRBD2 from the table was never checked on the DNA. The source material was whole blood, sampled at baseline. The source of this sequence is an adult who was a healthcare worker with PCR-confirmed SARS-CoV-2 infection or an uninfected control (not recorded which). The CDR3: CASSPNRAEICL.